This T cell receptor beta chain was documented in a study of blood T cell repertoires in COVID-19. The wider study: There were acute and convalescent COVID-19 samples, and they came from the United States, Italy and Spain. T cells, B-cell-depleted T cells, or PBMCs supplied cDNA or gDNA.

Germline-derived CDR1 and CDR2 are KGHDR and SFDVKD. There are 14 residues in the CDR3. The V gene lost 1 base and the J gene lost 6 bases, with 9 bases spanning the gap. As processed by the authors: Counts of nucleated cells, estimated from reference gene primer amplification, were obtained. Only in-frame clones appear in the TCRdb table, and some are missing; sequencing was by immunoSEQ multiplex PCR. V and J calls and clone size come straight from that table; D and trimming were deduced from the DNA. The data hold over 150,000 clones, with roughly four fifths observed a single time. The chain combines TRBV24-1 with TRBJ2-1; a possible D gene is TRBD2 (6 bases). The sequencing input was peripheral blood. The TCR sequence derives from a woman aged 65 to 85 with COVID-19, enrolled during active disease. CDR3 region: CATSDFVGGNEQFF. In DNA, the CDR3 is TGTGCCACCAGTGATTTTGTCGGGGGCAATGAGCAGTTCTTC.